Each of the 32 T cell receptor beta chains below was sequenced from the same sample in a study of cytomegalovirus exposure and HLA in healthy donors. Use of 60 Vbeta and 13 Jbeta primers characterized the PCR. Profiling relied on immunoSEQ multiplex PCR, and the TCRdb table lists in-frame clones only, not all of them. The table has about 140,000 clones, about 79% seen once; the top ten hold less than 3%. What was sequenced was PBMCs. The receptor source for this set is a male donor in good health and CMV-seronegative.

The V and J genes are TRBV11-2 and TRBJ1-5, with a tentative D call TRBD1 (5 bases). CDR3 length equals 14 residues. The germline V gene encodes CDR1 SGHAT and CDR2 FQNNGV. With 5 bases removed from V and 4 bases from J, the gap between germline ends came to 12 bases. The CDR3 nucleotides read TGTGCCAGCAGCAGCGGCGGGGCGAATCAGCCCCAGCATTTT. Translating gives CASSSGGANQPQHF.

A single count supports this clone. CDR3 amino acids: CASSVGAGGSRTDTQYF. DNA for the CDR3: TGTGCCAGCAGCGTAGGAGCGGGAGGCTCTAGGACAGATACGCAGTATTTT. V gene TRBV9 combines with J gene TRBJ2-3; 9 bases fit TRBD2. The junction had 8 bases not matched to a gene; V was cut back by 0 bases and J by 3 bases. CDR1 is SGDLS and CDR2 is YYNGEE in the germline V gene. The CDR3 is 17 amino acids.

The chain has TRBV5-1 and TRBJ2-7; D ambiguous. In germline, CDR1 is SGHRS, CDR2 YFSETQ. The V and J ends lost 0 bases and 6 bases respectively, with 13 bases between them. The CDR3 extends over 14 amino acids. The CDR3 DNA is TGCGCCAGCAGCTTGGCCGAGGCCCCTAGCGAGCAGTACTTC. Its translation is CASSLAEAPSEQYF.

The gene calls are TRBV4-3 and TRBJ1-1; D unclear. This CDR3 is 15 amino acids long. V lost 0 bases and J 2 bases, leaving 10 bases between the germline ends. Germline CDR1 reads LGHNA; CDR2 reads YSLEER. The CDR3 loop reads CASSQDLAGNTEAFF. CDR3 DNA: TGCGCCAGCAGCCAAGATCTGGCGGGAAACACTGAAGCTTTCTTT.

The chain has TRBV4-1 and TRBJ2-7; TRBD1 agrees at 7 bases. V lost 4 bases to trimming and J lost 3 bases; unmatched junction nucleotides: 9. Germline V CDR1 and CDR2: MGHRA, YSYEKL. The CDR3 extends over 15 amino acids. The CDR3 loop is CASSPGQALDYEQYF. The CDR3 DNA sequence: TGCGCCAGCAGCCCCGGACAGGCGCTCGACTACGAGCAGTACTTC.

The chain employs TRBV5-1 and TRBJ2-3; maybe TRBD2 (6 bases). Germline values: CDR1 SGHRS, CDR2 YFSETQ. The CDR3 runs to 15 residues. V was shortened by 0 bases and J by 3 bases, with 11 bases between the two germline ends. CDR3 residues: CASSLVSGATDTQYF. The CDR3 nucleotides read TGCGCCAGCAGCTTGGTATCGGGAGCAACAGATACGCAGTATTTT.

The chain combines TRBV2 with TRBJ2-6, with D possibly being TRBD1 (6 bases). The ends were cut back, 8 bases at V and 0 bases at J, with 17 bases in the middle. Germline lookup yields CDR1 SNHLY and CDR2 FYNNEI. The CDR3 covers 17 residues. The CDR3: CASARDTKTSGANVLTF. CDR3 bases: TGTGCCAGCGCGAGGGACACTAAAACCTCTGGGGCCAACGTCCTGACTTTC. The full variable domain, in which reference TRBV2 and TRBJ2-6 provide the parts outside the CDR3, is EPEVTQTPSHQVTQMGQEVILRCVPISNHLYFYWYRQILGQKVEFLVSFYNNEISEKSEIFDDQFSVERPDGSNFTLKIRSTKLEDSAMYFCASARDTKTSGANVLTFGAGSRLTVL.

The V gene is TRBV18, the J gene TRBJ2-2; 10 bases align to TRBD1. The CDR3 has 17 residues. Germline V CDR1 and CDR2: KGHSH, LQKENI. The junction had 8 bases not matched to a gene; V was cut back by 2 bases and J by 5 bases. The CDR3 region is CASSPNSGTGVTGELFF. The CDR3 DNA is TGTGCCAGCTCACCAAATTCGGGGACAGGGGTTACCGGGGAGCTGTTTTTT.

This sequence joins TRBV7-2 and TRBJ2-5; no firm D call. TRBJ2-7 matches the DNA end more closely, so the J call is doubtful. The CDR3 covers 15 residues. Germline CDR1 and CDR2: SGHTA and FQGNSA. CDR3 coding DNA: TGTGCCAGCAGCTTCATCCCGGTACAGCCTCACGAGCAGTACTTC. Translation gives CASSFIPVQPHEQYF.

The rearrangement uses TRBV25-1 and TRBJ2-2, with TRBD1 matching 10 bases. Losses at the gene ends were 6 bases for V and 3 bases for J; bases not matched to a gene: 4. CDR1 and CDR2 (germline): MGHDK, SYGVNS. This CDR3 has 15 amino acids. CDR3 region: CASRAGTGDTGELFF. CDR3 DNA sequence: TGTGCCAGCAGGGCAGGGACAGGGGACACCGGGGAGCTGTTTTTT.

The rearrangement uses TRBV30 and TRBJ1-2; TRBD1 matches at 7 bases. V shed 1 base, J shed 0 bases, and the junction held 2 bases outside the gene matches. CDR3 size: 14 residues. Germline V lookup: CDR1 GTSNPN, CDR2 SVGIG (reference sequence). DNA for the CDR3: TGTGCCTGGAGTGAGGGGGCTACTAACTATGGCTACACCTTC. Its translation is CAWSEGATNYGYTF. Full variable domain (rest looked up from reference TRBV30 and TRBJ1-2): SQTIHQWPATLVQPVGSPLSLECTVEGTSNPNLYWYRQAAGRGLQLLFYSVGIGQISSEVPQNLSASRPQDRQFILSSKKLLLSDSGFYLCAWSEGATNYGYTFGSGTRLTVV.

Note on this clone: Additional DNA sequences in this sample encode the identical CDR3. The chain combines TRBV7-8 with TRBJ1-1; D uncertain. CDR1 and CDR2 from the germline V gene are SGHVS and FQNEAQ. This CDR3 spans 12 amino acids. V lost 4 bases, J lost 7 bases, and 10 bases lay in between. This chain's CDR3 is CASSSFEDEAFF. The CDR3 DNA reads as TGTGCCAGCAGCTCCTTCGAGGATGAAGCTTTCTTT.

The chain links TRBV27 to TRBJ2-7; the match to TRBD1 covers 8 bases. Losses at the gene ends were 3 bases for V and 1 base for J; bases not matched to a gene: 5. In germline, CDR1 is MNHEY, CDR2 SMNVEV (reference sequence). The CDR3 extends over 15 amino acids. The CDR3 here is CASSLAGGGSYEQYF. CDR3 DNA sequence: TGTGCCAGCAGTTTGGCAGGGGGCGGGTCCTACGAGCAGTACTTC.

J is TRBJ1-1 and V is TRBV29-1; no clear D. V was cut by 4 bases and J by 8 bases, with 14 bases left in between. Germline CDR1 is SQVTM and CDR2 is ANQGSEA. The CDR3 is 12 amino acids. The CDR3 sequence is CSVVLGLGEAFF. In nucleotides, the CDR3 is TGCAGCGTTGTCCTAGGACTTGGCGAAGCTTTCTTT.

This chain connects TRBV6-1 to TRBJ2-5, with a possible D match to TRBD2 (5 bases). V was shortened by 8 bases and J by 11 bases, with 21 bases between the two germline ends. The germline gives CDR1 MNHNS, CDR2 SASEGT. The CDR3 extends over 13 amino acids. The CDR3 DNA reads TGTGCCAGCTCCAGAAGAGAGGGAGAGGGACAGTACTTC. This codes for CASSRREGEGQYF.

The V gene is TRBV29-1, the J gene TRBJ2-2; tentative D call: TRBD2 (5 bases). The germline V and J ends were trimmed by 2 bases and 5 bases, with 12 bases remaining between them. The length of the CDR3 is 14 residues. CDR1 SQVTM and CDR2 ANQGSEA come from the germline V gene. CDR3: CSVELGRRTGELFF. The CDR3 coding sequence is TGCAGCGTTGAACTGGGCAGGAGGACCGGGGAGCTGTTTTTT.

As for this clone: This same CDR3 is encoded by further DNA sequences in the sample. The chain joins TRBV4-3 to TRBJ2-5; 9 nucleotides agree with TRBD1. Trimming removed 0 bases from V and 5 bases from J; junction bases left unmatched: 4. This CDR3 spans 15 amino acids. CDR1 LGHNA and CDR2 YSLEER come from the germline V gene. CDR3 protein: CASSQDGTGIETQYF. As DNA, the CDR3 is TGCGCCAGCAGCCAAGATGGGACAGGGATCGAGACCCAGTACTTC.

This chain links TRBV27 with TRBJ1-6; D ambiguous. Germline-derived CDR1 and CDR2 are MNHEY and SMNVEV (reference sequence). Trimming removed 7 bases at V and 7 bases at J, with 11 bases between. The CDR3 spans 13 residues. CDR3: CASKGVGNSPLHF. As DNA, the CDR3 is TGTGCCAGCAAAGGAGTCGGGAATTCACCCCTCCACTTT.

This clone was detected a few times. V and J are TRBV5-1 and TRBJ2-7, with 11 bases lining up with TRBD2. Trimming took 5 bases from V and 2 from J; bases not matched to a gene: 3. In germline, CDR1 is SGHRS, CDR2 YFSETQ. The CDR3 is 14 amino acids. Here the CDR3 reads CASRPGLAAYEQYF. For the CDR3, the DNA is TGCGCCAGCAGACCGGGACTAGCGGCCTACGAGCAGTACTTC.

This clone was observed a single time. The gene calls are TRBV4-3 and TRBJ2-1, with no clear D. The CDR3 has 17 residues. The V end lost 4 bases, the J end lost 8 bases, and 24 bases lay between the germline ends. Germline CDR1 LGHNA, CDR2 YSLEER. The CDR3 DNA is TGCGCCAGCAGCCGTTCCCCCAGAGAACTAAGTGATTATGAGCAGTTCTTC. Translating it yields CASSRSPRELSDYEQFF.

The rearrangement uses TRBV9 and TRBJ2-1; weak D call: TRBD2 (6 bases). CDR3 size: 18 residues. Germline lookup yields CDR1 SGDLS and CDR2 YYNGEE. V was cut by 2 bases and J by 0 bases, with 18 bases left in between. CDR3 in amino acids: CASSVGLLGEGSYNEQFF. Written as DNA, the CDR3 is TGTGCCAGCAGCGTGGGACTCTTGGGGGAAGGCTCCTACAATGAGCAGTTCTTC.

The V call is TRBV9, the J call TRBJ2-3, with D unresolved. The CDR3 length is 13 residues. CDR1 and CDR2 from the germline V gene are SGDLS and YYNGEE. Trimming left V 0 bases short and J 4 bases short, with 6 bases between. CDR3 nucleotide sequence: TGTGCCAGCAGCGTAGCTTTCCCAGATACGCAGTATTTT. Protein: CASSVAFPDTQYF.

V usage is TRBV6-6 and J usage is TRBJ2-7; the D gene is possibly TRBD1 (6 bases). This CDR3 comprises 12 residues. Trimming stripped 5 bases from V and 6 bases from J, with 11 bases between. Per the germline V gene, CDR1 is MNHNY and CDR2 is SVGAGI (reference sequence). The CDR3 DNA is TGTGCCAGCAGTGTACAGGGACCCGAGCAGTACTTC. Residues: CASSVQGPEQYF.

CDR3 in amino acids: CASSAAGGADTQYF. CDR3 in DNA: TGTGCCAGCAGTGCAGCGGGAGGGGCAGATACGCAGTATTTT. This sequence joins TRBV25-1 and TRBJ2-3, with TRBD2 matching 10 bases. There are 14 residues in the CDR3. The V segment lost 4 bases and the J segment 4 bases; nucleotides outside the gene matches: 2. Per germline, CDR1 MGHDK and CDR2 SYGVNS.

This clone was recorded only once. The J gene is TRBJ2-5, the V gene TRBV25-1; D ambiguous. The J call may not be correct, given that the DNA end is closer to TRBJ2-7. CDR3 length: 12 amino acids. Germline V CDR1 and CDR2: MGHDK, SYGVNS. This CDR3 is CASCGQSYEQYF. The CDR3 nucleotides are TGTGCCTCGTGCGGTCAGTCCTACGAGCAGTACTTC.

V usage is TRBV5-5 and J usage is TRBJ2-7; 11 bases align to TRBD1. Looked up from germline, CDR1 is SGHKS and CDR2 is YYEKEE (reference sequence). The V and J ends lost 4 bases and 4 bases, in that order; junction bases with no gene match: 4. The CDR3 runs 14 residues. The CDR3, as DNA: TGTGCCAGCAGCGCCGGGACAGGGGGATACGAGCAGTACTTC. Its translation: CASSAGTGGYEQYF.

The V gene is TRBV19, the J gene TRBJ1-5; tentative D call: TRBD1 (5 bases). The germline V gene has CDR1 LNHDA and CDR2 SQIVND (reference sequence). The CDR3 extends over 14 amino acids. The germline V and J ends were trimmed by 4 bases and 5 bases, with 12 bases remaining between them. Here the CDR3 reads CASSTRDGDQPQHF. Written as DNA, the CDR3 is TGTGCCAGTAGTACGCGGGACGGCGATCAGCCCCAGCATTTT.

This clone was recorded only once. The genes are TRBV6-1 and TRBJ2-4; D not certain. The CDR3 runs 19 residues. V was cut by 0 bases and J by 0 bases, with 18 bases left in between. Germline V gene sequence: CDR1 MNHNS, CDR2 SASEGT. The CDR3 loop is CASSEALDGLGVAKNIQYF. For the CDR3, the DNA is TGTGCCAGCAGTGAAGCGCTTGACGGGTTAGGTGTAGCCAAAAACATTCAGTACTTC.

The V and J genes are TRBV2 and TRBJ2-7, with 13 bases fitting TRBD2. V was clipped by 8 bases and J by 3 bases; unmatched bases: 10. CDR1 SNHLY and CDR2 FYNNEI come from the germline V gene. CDR3 length equals 16 residues. CDR3: CASPNTGTSGIYEQYF. CDR3 nucleotides: TGTGCCAGCCCTAACACCGGGACTAGCGGGATCTACGAGCAGTACTTC.

This clone came up a few times. The DNA for the CDR3 is TGTGCCAGCAGCTTAGTCCGAGCAGATACGCAGTATTTT. Its protein product is CASSLVRADTQYF. This chain links TRBV7-2 with TRBJ2-3; D not certain. This CDR3 spans 13 amino acids. Trimming took off 1 base at V and 4 bases at J, with 6 bases between the two ends. CDR1 is SGHTA, CDR2 FQGNSA, per germline. The full variable domain, completed using reference TRBV7-2 and TRBJ2-3, is GAGVSQSPSNKVTEKGKDVELRCDPISGHTALYWYRQSLGQGLEFLIYFQGNSAPDKSGLPSDRFSAERTGGSVSTLTIQRTQQEDSAVYLCASSLVRADTQYFGPGTRLTVL.

V is TRBV29-1 and J is TRBJ2-1, with D possibly being TRBD2 (5 bases). Germline loops: CDR1 SQVTM, CDR2 ANQGSEA. V shed 3 bases and J shed 10 bases, with 13 bases lying between them. There are 12 residues in the CDR3. CDR3 loop: CSVEEWTGEQFF. CDR3 DNA: TGCAGCGTTGAGGAATGGACGGGAGAGCAGTTCTTC.

The rearrangement links TRBV5-8 to TRBJ2-3; D is uncertain. Germline CDR1 SGHTS, CDR2 YDEGEE. The CDR3 length is 12 residues. With 7 bases removed from V and 4 bases from J, the gap between germline ends came to 10 bases. As DNA, the CDR3 is TGTGCCAGCTGGCGGCCGGCAGATACGCAGTATTTT. This translates into CASWRPADTQYF.